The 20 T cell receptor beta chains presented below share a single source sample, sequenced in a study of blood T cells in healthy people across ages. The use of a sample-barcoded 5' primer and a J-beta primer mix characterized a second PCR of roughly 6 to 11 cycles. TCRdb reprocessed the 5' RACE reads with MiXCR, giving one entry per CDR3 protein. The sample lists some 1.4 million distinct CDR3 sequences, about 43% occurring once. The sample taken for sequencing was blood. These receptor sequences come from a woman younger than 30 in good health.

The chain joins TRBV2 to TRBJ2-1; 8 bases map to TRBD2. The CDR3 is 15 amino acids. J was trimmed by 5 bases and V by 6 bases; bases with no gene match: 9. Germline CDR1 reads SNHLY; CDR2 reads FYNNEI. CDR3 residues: CASRLPLAGNNEQFF. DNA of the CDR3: TGTGCCAGCAGACTACCTCTAGCGGGCAACAATGAGCAGTTCTTC.

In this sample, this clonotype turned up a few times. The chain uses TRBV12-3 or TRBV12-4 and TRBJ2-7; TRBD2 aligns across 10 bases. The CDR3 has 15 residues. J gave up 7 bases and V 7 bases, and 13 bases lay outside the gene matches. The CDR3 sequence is CASTPATSGNNEQYF. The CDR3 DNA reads TGTGCCAGCACCCCAGCAACTAGCGGGAACAATGAGCAGTACTTC.

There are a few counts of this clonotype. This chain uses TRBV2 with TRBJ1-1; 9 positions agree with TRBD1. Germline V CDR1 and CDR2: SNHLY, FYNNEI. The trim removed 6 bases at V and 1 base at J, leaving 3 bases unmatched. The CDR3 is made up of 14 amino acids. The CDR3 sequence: CASRYRGQNTEAFF. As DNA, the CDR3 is TGTGCCAGCAGGTACAGGGGGCAGAACACTGAAGCTTTCTTT.

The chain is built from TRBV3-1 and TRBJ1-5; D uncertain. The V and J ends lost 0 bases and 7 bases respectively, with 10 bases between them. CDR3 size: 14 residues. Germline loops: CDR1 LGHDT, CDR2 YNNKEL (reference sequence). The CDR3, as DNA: TGTGCCAGCAGCCAAGATCATCGGGGACAGCCCCAGCATTTT. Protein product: CASSQDHRGQPQHF.

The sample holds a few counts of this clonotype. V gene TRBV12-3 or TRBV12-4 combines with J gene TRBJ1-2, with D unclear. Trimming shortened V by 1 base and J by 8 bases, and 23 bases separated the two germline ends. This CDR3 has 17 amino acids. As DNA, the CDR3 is TGTGCCAGCAGTTTAGGGAGGGATAGGACCGGGATAGAGGGCTACACCTTC. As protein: CASSLGRDRTGIEGYTF.

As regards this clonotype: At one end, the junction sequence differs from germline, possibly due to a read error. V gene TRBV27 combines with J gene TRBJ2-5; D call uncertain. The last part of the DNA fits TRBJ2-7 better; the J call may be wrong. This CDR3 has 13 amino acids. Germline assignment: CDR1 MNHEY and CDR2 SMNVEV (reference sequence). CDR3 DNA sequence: TGTGCCGGCAGTGCGGTAACGGACTACGAGCAGTACTTC. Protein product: CAGSAVTDYEQYF.

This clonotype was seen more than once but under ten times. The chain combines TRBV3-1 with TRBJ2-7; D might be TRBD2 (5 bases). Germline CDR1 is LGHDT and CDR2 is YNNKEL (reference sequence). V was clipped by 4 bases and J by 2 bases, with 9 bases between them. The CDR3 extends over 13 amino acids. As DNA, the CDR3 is TGTGCCAGCAGCCCCCGGGGAACCTACGAGCAGTACTTC. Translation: CASSPRGTYEQYF.

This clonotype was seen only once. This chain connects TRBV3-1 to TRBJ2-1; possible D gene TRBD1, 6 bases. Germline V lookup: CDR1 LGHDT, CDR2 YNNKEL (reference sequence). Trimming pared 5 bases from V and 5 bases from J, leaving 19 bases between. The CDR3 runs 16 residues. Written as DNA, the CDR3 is TGTGCCAGCAGCTCCCGAGGAGCTCCAGGGGACAATGAGCAGTTCTTC. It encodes CASSSRGAPGDNEQFF.

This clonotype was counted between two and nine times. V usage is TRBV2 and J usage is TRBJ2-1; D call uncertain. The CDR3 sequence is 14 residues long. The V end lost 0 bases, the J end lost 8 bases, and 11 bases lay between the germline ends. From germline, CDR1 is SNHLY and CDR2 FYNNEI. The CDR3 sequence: CASSEAGLVHEQFF. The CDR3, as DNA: TGTGCCAGCAGTGAAGCAGGGCTGGTTCATGAGCAGTTCTTC.

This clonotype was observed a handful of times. The CDR3 DNA follows: TGTGCCAGCAGCTTTGGGGGGTACGAGACCCAGTACTTC. This sequence encodes CASSFGGYETQYF. V gene TRBV7-9 combines with J gene TRBJ2-5; possibly TRBD2 for D (6 bases). Trimming shortened V by 3 bases and J by 5 bases, and 10 bases separated the two germline ends. The CDR3 totals 13 residues. The germline CDR1 and CDR2 sequences are SEHNR and FQNEAQ (reference sequence).

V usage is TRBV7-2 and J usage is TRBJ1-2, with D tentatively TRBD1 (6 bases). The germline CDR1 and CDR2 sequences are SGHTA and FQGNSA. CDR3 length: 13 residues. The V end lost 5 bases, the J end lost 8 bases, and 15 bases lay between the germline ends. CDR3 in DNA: TGTGCCAGCAGCCCGCAGGGGCCGCGGGGCTACACCTTC. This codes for CASSPQGPRGYTF.

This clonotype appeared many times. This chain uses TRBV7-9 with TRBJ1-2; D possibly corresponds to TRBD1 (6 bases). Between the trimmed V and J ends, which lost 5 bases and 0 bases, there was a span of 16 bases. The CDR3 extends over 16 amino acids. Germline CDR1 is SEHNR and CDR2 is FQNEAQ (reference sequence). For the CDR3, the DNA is TGTGCCAGCAGCCCCAGCAGCAGGGGAGCTAACTATGGCTACACCTTC. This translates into CASSPSSRGANYGYTF.

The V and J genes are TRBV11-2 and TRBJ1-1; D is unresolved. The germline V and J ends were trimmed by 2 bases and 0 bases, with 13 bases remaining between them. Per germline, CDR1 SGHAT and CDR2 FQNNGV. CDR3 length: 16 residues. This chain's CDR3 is CASSLTPGSVNTEAFF. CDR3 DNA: TGTGCCAGCAGCTTAACCCCGGGCAGCGTGAACACTGAAGCTTTCTTT.

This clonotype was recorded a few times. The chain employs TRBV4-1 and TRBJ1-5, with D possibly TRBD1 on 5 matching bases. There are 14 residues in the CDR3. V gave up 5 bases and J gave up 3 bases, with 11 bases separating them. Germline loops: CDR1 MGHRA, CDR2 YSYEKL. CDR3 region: CASSFDSANQPQHF. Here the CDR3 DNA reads TGCGCCAGCAGCTTCGACAGTGCCAATCAGCCCCAGCATTTT.

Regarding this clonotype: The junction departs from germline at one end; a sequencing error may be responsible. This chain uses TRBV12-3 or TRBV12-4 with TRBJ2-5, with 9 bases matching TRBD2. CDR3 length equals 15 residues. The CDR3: CASSRGGASQETQYF. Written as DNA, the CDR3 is TGTGCCAGCAGTCGCGGGGGGGCCTCCCAAGAGACTCAGTACTTC.

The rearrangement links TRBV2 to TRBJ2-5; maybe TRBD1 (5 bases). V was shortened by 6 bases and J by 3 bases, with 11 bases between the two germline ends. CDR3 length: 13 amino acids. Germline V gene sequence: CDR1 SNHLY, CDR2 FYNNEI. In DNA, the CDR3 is TGTGCCAGCAGGTCCAAAGGGGAAGAGACCCAGTACTTC. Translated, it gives CASRSKGEETQYF.

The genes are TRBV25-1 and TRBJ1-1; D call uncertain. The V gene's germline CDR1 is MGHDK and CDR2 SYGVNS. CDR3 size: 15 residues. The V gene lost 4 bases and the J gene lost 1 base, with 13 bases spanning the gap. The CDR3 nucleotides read TGTGCCAGCAGTGTAGGGCCGTTAGCGAACACTGAAGCTTTCTTT. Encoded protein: CASSVGPLANTEAFF.

CDR3 amino acids: CASGAHGDLGGYTF. DNA of the CDR3: TGTGCCAGCGGAGCTCACGGGGATCTGGGAGGCTACACCTTC. This chain connects TRBV6-5 to TRBJ1-2; D remains unclear. CDR1 MNHEY and CDR2 SVGAGI come from the germline V gene. This CDR3 contains 14 residues. V lost 8 bases and J lost 8, with 21 bases in between.

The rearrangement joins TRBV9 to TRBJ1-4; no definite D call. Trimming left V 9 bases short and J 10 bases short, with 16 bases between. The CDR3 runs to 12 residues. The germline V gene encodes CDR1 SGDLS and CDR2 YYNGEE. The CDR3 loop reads CATPPRTGKLFF. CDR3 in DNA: TGTGCCACCCCACCAAGGACGGGAAAACTGTTTTTT.

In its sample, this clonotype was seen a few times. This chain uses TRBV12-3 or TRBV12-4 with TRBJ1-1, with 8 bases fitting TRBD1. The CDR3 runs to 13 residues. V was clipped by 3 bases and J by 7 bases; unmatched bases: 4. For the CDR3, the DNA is TGTGCCAGCAGTTTGGTAACAGGGGGTGAAGCTTTCTTT. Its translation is CASSLVTGGEAFF.